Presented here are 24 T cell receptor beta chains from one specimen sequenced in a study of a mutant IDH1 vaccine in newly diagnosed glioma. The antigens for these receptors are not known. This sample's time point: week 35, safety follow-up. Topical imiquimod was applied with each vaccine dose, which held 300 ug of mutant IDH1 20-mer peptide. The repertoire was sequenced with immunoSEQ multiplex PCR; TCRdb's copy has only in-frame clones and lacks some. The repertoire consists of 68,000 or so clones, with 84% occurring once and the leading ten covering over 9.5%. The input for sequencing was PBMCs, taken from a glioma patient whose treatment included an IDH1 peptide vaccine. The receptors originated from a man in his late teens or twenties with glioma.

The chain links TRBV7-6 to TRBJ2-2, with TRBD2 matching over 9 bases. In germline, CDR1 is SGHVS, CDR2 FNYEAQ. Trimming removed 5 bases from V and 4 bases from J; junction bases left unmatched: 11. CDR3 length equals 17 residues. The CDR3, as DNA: TGTGCCAGCAGCACATACCTAAGCGGGGGGTCCACCGGGGAGCTGTTTTTT. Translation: CASSTYLSGGSTGELFF.

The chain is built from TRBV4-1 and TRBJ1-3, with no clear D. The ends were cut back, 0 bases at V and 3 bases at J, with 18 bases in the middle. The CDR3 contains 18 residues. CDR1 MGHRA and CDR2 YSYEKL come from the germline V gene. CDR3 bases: TGCGCCAGCAGCCAAGATACCCCTCTGGGAGGTAGTGGAAACACCATATATTTT. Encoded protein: CASSQDTPLGGSGNTIYF.

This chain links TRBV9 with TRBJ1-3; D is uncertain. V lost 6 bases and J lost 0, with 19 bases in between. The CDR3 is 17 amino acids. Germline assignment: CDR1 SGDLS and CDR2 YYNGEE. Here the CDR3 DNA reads TGTGCCAGCACCCTAGAGGGAGGACGGAGCTCTGGAAACACCATATATTTT. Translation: CASTLEGGRSSGNTIYF.

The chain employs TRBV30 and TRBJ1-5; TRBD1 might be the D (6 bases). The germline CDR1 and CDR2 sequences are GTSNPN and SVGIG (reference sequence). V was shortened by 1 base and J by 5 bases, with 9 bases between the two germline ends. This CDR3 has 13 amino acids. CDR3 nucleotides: TGTGCCTGGAGTGGGAGGACAGATCAGCCCCAGCATTTT. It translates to CAWSGRTDQPQHF.

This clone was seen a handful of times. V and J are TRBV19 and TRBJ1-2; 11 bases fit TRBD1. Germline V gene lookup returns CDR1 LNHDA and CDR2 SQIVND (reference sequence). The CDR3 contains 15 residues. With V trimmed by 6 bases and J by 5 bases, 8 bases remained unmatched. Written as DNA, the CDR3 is TGTGCCAGTAGCCCTCGGGGACAGGGGGGTTATGGCTACACCTTC. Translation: CASSPRGQGGYGYTF.

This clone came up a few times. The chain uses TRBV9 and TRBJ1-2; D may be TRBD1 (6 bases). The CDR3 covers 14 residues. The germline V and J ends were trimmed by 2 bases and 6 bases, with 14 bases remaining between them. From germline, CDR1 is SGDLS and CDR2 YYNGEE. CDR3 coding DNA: TGTGCCAGCAGCGTGATCGGACAGTTCCATGGCTACACCTTC. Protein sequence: CASSVIGQFHGYTF.

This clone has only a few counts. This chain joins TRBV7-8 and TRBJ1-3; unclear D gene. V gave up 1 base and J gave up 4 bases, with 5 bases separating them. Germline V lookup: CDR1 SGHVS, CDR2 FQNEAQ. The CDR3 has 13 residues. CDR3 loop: CASSLGAGNTIYF. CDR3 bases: TGTGCCAGCAGCTTAGGGGCAGGAAACACCATATATTTT.

CDR3 sequence: CASSLGRGRAFF. In DNA form, the CDR3 reads TGTGCCAGCAGCTTAGGCAGGGGGCGAGCTTTCTTT. This sequence joins TRBV7-2 and TRBJ1-1; 8 bases line up with TRBD1. Germline trimming cut 1 base from V and 10 bases from J; bases unmatched to any gene: 2. Germline V gene data show CDR1 as SGHTA and CDR2 as FQGNSA. CDR3 length: 12 amino acids.

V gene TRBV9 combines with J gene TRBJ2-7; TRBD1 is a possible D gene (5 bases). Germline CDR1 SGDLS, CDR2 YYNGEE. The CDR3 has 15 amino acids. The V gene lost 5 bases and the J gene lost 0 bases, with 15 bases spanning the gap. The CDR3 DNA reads TGTGCCAGCAGTGGTCTGGCAGGGCCCTCCTACGAGCAGTACTTC. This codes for CASSGLAGPSYEQYF.

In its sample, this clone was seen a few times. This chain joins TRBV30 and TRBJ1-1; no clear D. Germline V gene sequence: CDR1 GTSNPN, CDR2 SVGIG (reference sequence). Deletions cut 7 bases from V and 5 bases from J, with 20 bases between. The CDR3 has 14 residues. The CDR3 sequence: CASGLATMGTEAFF. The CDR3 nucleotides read TGTGCCTCTGGCCTCGCTACGATGGGAACTGAAGCTTTCTTT.

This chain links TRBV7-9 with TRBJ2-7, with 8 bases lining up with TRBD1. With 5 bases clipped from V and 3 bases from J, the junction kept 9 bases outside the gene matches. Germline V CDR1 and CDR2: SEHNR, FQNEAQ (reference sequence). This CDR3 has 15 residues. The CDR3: CASSAPGQAIYEQYF. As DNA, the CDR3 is TGTGCCAGCAGCGCTCCGGGACAGGCAATCTACGAGCAGTACTTC. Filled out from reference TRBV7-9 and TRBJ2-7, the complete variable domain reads DTGVSQNPRHKITKRGQNVTFRCDPISEHNRLYWYRQTLGQGPEFLTYFQNEAQLEKSRLLSDRFSAERPKGSFSTLEIQRTEQGDSAMYLCASSAPGQAIYEQYFGPGTRLTVT.

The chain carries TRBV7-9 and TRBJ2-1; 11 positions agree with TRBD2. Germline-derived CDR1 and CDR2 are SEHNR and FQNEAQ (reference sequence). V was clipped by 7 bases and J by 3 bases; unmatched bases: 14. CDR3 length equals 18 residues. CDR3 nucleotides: TGTGCCAGCACGGGCACTAGCGGGAGAATAGGCGTCTACAATGAGCAGTTCTTC. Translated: CASTGTSGRIGVYNEQFF.

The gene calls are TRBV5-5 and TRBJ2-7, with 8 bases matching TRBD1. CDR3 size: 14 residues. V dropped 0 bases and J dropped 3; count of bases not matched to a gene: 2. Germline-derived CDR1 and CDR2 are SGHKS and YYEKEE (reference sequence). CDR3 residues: CASSLEDRDYEQYF. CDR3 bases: TGTGCCAGCAGCTTGGAGGACAGGGACTACGAGCAGTACTTC.

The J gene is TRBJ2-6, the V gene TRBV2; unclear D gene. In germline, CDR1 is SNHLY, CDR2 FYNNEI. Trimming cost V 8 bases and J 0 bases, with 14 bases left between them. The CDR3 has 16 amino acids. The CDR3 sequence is CASSMDASSGANVLTF. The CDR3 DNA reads TGTGCCAGCTCGATGGATGCCTCCTCTGGGGCCAACGTCCTGACTTTC. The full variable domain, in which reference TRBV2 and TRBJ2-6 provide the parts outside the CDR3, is EPEVTQTPSHQVTQMGQEVILRCVPISNHLYFYWYRQILGQKVEFLVSFYNNEISEKSEIFDDQFSVERPDGSNFTLKIRSTKLEDSAMYFCASSMDASSGANVLTFGAGSRLTVL.

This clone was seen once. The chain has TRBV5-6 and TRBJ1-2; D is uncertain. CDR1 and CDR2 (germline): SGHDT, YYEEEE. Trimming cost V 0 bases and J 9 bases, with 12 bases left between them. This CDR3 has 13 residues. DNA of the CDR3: TGTGCCAGCAGCTTGGCCCCCCAAAACCGCTACACCTTC. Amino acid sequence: CASSLAPQNRYTF.

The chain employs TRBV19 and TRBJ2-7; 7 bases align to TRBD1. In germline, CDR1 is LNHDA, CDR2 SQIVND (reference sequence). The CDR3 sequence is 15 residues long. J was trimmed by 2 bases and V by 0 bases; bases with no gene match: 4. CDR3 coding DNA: TGTGCCAGTAGTATAGACCTTGGGACAGCCTACGAGCAGTACTTC. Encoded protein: CASSIDLGTAYEQYF.

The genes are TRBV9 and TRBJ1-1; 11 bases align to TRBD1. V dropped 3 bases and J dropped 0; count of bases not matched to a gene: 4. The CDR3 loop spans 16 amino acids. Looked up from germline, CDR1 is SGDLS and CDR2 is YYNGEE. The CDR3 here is CASSARTGGMNTEAFF. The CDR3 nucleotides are TGTGCCAGCAGCGCAAGGACAGGGGGCATGAACACTGAAGCTTTCTTT. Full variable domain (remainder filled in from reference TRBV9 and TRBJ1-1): DSGVTQTPKHLITATGQRVTLRCSPRSGDLSVYWYQQSLDQGLQFLIQYYNGEERAKGNILERFSAQQFPDLHSELNLSSLELGDSALYFCASSARTGGMNTEAFFGQGTRLTVV.

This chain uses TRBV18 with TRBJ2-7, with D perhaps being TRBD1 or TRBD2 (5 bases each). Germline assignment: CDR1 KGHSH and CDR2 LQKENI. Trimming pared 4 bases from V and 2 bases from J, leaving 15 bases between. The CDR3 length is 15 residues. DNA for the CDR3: TGTGCCAGCTCACGTGCTTCAGGGACCGCCTACGAGCAGTACTTC. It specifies CASSRASGTAYEQYF.

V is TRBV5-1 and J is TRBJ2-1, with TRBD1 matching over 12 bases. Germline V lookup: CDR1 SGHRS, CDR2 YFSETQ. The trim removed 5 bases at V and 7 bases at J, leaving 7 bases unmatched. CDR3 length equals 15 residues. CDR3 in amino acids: CASRMGTGGINEQFF. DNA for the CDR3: TGCGCCAGCAGGATGGGGACAGGGGGCATAAATGAGCAGTTCTTC.

The CDR3 region is CASSQEDGRMYNEQFF. Here the CDR3 DNA reads TGCGCCAGCAGCCAAGAGGACGGGAGGATGTACAATGAGCAGTTCTTC. The V gene is TRBV4-1, the J gene TRBJ2-1; 7 nucleotides line up with TRBD2. The CDR3 spans 16 residues. The germline V gene encodes CDR1 MGHRA and CDR2 YSYEKL. The V gene end was trimmed by 0 bases and the J gene end by 4 bases; junction bases not matched to a gene: 6.

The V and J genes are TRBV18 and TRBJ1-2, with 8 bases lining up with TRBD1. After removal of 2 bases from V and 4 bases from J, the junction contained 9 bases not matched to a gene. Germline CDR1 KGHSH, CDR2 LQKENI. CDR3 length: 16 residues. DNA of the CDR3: TGTGCCAGCTCACCAAGAGGGCAGGGGGCTAGCTATGGCTACACCTTC. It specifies CASSPRGQGASYGYTF.

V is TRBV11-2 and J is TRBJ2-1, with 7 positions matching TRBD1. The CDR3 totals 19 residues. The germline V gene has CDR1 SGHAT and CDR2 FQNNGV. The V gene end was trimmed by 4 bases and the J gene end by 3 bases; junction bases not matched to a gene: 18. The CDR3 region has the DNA TGTGCCAGCAGCTCCAGGGTACTACAGGGGTCTCGGGTCTACAATGAGCAGTTCTTC. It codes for CASSSRVLQGSRVYNEQFF. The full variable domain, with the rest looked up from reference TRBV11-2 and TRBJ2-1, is EAGVAQSPRYKIIEKRQSVAFWCNPISGHATLYWYQQILGQGPKLLIQFQNNGVVDDSQLPKDRFSAERLKGVDSTLKIQPAKLEDSAVYLCASSSRVLQGSRVYNEQFFGPGTRLTVL.

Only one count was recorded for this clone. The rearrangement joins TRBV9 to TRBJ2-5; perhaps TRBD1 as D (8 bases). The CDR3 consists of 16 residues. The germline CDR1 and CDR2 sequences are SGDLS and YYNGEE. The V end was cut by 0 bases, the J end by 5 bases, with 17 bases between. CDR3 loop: CASSVVQQGGRETQYF. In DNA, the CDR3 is TGTGCCAGCAGCGTAGTTCAACAGGGGGGGCGGGAGACCCAGTACTTC.

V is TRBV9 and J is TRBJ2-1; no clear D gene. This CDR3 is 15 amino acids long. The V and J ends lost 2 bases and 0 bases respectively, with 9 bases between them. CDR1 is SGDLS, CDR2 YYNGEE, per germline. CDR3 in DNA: TGTGCCAGCAGCGTGGGTACCCCCTCCTACAATGAGCAGTTCTTC. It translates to CASSVGTPSYNEQFF.